These 29 T cell receptor beta chains originate from one sample sequenced in a study of blood T cell repertoires in COVID-19. TCRdb's copy holds only in-frame clones and misses some; the assay was immunoSEQ multiplex PCR. This table has about 170,000 clones, roughly nine tenths appearing once. Sequencing was performed on peripheral blood. All receptors come from an elderly woman in a cohort sampled during active or convalescent COVID-19.

The V gene is TRBV3-1 (or the pseudogene TRBV3-2), the J gene TRBJ1-6; 7 bases agree with TRBD1. With V trimmed by 1 base and J by 10 bases, 4 bases remained unmatched. The CDR3 contains 14 residues. The germline V gene encodes CDR1 LGHDT and CDR2 YNNKEL (reference sequence). The DNA of the CDR3 is TGTGCCAGCAGCCAAGTAACAGGGGAATCACCCCTCCACTTT. Translated, it gives CASSQVTGESPLHF.

This chain connects TRBV6-1 to TRBJ1-5; possible D gene TRBD1, 5 bases. The CDR3 extends over 15 amino acids. Germline assignment: CDR1 MNHNS and CDR2 SASEGT. The V end lost 2 bases, the J end lost 5 bases, and 13 bases lay between the germline ends. For the CDR3, the DNA is TGTGCCAGCAGTGAACATACGGGGGATGATCAGCCCCAGCATTTT. This encodes CASSEHTGDDQPQHF.

The sample holds a few counts of this clone. The chain has TRBV7-9 and TRBJ1-1; D unclear. V lost 7 bases, J lost 3 bases, and 12 bases lay in between. Germline CDR1 and CDR2: SEHNR and FQNEAQ (reference sequence). The length of the CDR3 is 13 residues. CDR3 amino acids: CASTPYADTEAFF. The CDR3 DNA reads TGTGCCAGCACCCCTTATGCGGACACTGAAGCTTTCTTT.

The chain is built from TRBV5-1 and TRBJ2-1, with D perhaps matching TRBD2 (7 bases). Trimming removed 2 bases at V and 0 bases at J, with 15 bases between. CDR3 length: 17 residues. The V gene's germline CDR1 is SGHRS and CDR2 YFSETQ. In DNA form, the CDR3 reads TGCGCCAGCAGCTTTCCGAGGGAGGGGGGCTCCTACAATGAGCAGTTCTTC. Protein: CASSFPREGGSYNEQFF.

DNA for the CDR3: TGTGCCAGCAGCATCGAGGGGGGGCACAATTACGAGCAGTACTTC. Amino acids: CASSIEGGHNYEQYF. The V gene is TRBV9, the J gene TRBJ2-7, with a weak D call TRBD2 (7 bases). V was shortened by 4 bases and J by 4 bases, with 18 bases between the two germline ends. The CDR3 consists of 15 residues. Germline V gene sequence: CDR1 SGDLS, CDR2 YYNGEE. The full variable domain, its missing parts supplied by reference TRBV9 and TRBJ2-7, is DSGVTQTPKHLITATGQRVTLRCSPRSGDLSVYWYQQSLDQGLQFLIQYYNGEERAKGNILERFSAQQFPDLHSELNLSSLELGDSALYFCASSIEGGHNYEQYFGPGTRLTVT.

This sequence joins TRBV10-1 and TRBJ2-4, with D possibly matching TRBD2 (6 bases). From germline, CDR1 is WNHNN and CDR2 SYGVQD (reference sequence). The CDR3 sequence is 14 residues long. Trimming took 0 bases from V and 3 from J, leaving 6 bases between them. CDR3 residues: CASSESTSKNIQYF. CDR3 DNA sequence: TGCGCCAGCAGTGAGTCGACTAGCAAAAACATTCAGTACTTC.

The rearrangement uses TRBV4-1 and TRBJ2-3; D may be TRBD1 (6 bases). With 2 bases removed from V and 7 bases from J, the gap between germline ends came to 10 bases. Germline V gene sequence: CDR1 MGHRA, CDR2 YSYEKL. The CDR3 loop spans 13 amino acids. CDR3 in DNA: TGCGCCAGCAGCCAACGAGGGGGAAATACGCAGTATTTT. Translated, it gives CASSQRGGNTQYF.

The chain carries TRBV5-4 and TRBJ1-2; 9 bases are a match to TRBD1. V gave up 0 bases and J gave up 7 bases; unmatched junction bases: 10. The CDR3 sequence is 16 residues long. Per germline, CDR1 SGHNT and CDR2 YYREEE (reference sequence). The CDR3 is CASSLVGTGRARGYTF. The CDR3 nucleotides are TGTGCCAGCAGCTTGGTAGGGACAGGGCGTGCGCGTGGCTACACCTTC.

This chain joins TRBV6-2 or TRBV6-3 and TRBJ1-2; D is undetermined. The CDR3 extends over 13 amino acids. Germline V gene lookup returns CDR1 MNHEY and CDR2 SVGEGT. Trimming left V 5 bases short and J 4 bases short, with 11 bases between. CDR3 residues: CASSTLEGYGYTF. CDR3 bases: TGTGCCAGCAGTACATTAGAGGGCTATGGCTACACCTTC.

As DNA, the CDR3 is TGTGCCAGCAGTGATGCACTAGCGATGTTTAAGAGCACAGATACGCAGTATTTT. Translating gives CASSDALAMFKSTDTQYF. The chain recombines TRBV2 with TRBJ2-3, with 7 positions matching TRBD2. The V gene end was trimmed by 3 bases and the J gene end by 0 bases; junction bases not matched to a gene: 12. Germline V lookup: CDR1 SNHLY, CDR2 FYNNEI. This CDR3 comprises 18 residues.

A note on this clone: This sample also contains other DNA sequences that code for the same CDR3. The chain has TRBV9 and TRBJ2-1; TRBD2 aligns across 8 bases. This CDR3 region has 15 residues. V shed 0 bases, J shed 4 bases, and the junction held 3 bases outside the gene matches. Looked up from germline, CDR1 is SGDLS and CDR2 is YYNGEE. CDR3 coding DNA: TGTGCCAGCAGCGTAGTTAGCGGGGTATACAATGAGCAGTTCTTC. Translation gives CASSVVSGVYNEQFF. Full variable domain (rest looked up from reference TRBV9 and TRBJ2-1): DSGVTQTPKHLITATGQRVTLRCSPRSGDLSVYWYQQSLDQGLQFLIQYYNGEERAKGNILERFSAQQFPDLHSELNLSSLELGDSALYFCASSVVSGVYNEQFFGPGTRLTVL.

CDR3 protein: CASSFGTGRVDIQYF. As DNA, the CDR3 is TGTGCCAGCAGCTTTGGGACAGGGAGAGTGGACATTCAGTACTTC. The J gene is TRBJ2-4, the V gene TRBV7-2; TRBD1 matches 9 bases. The J segment lost 8 bases and the V segment lost 3 bases, leaving 8 bases of the junction unmatched. Germline CDR1 and CDR2: SGHTA and FQGNSA. The CDR3 runs to 15 residues.

The J gene is TRBJ2-3, the V gene TRBV5-4; 10 bases are shared with TRBD2. Trimming removed 4 bases from V and 0 bases from J; junction bases left unmatched: 2. Germline CDR1 reads SGHNT; CDR2 reads YYREEE (reference sequence). This CDR3 is built from 15 residues. Here the CDR3 reads CASSRTSGSTDTQYF. CDR3 nucleotides: TGTGCCAGCAGCCGGACTAGCGGCAGCACAGATACGCAGTATTTT.

The chain carries TRBV4-3 and TRBJ2-3; maybe TRBD1 (6 bases). CDR1 is LGHNA and CDR2 is YSLEER in the germline V gene. V shed 6 bases and J shed 0 bases, with 16 bases lying between them. The CDR3 loop spans 16 amino acids. This chain's CDR3 is CASSLSATGSTDTQYF. The DNA for the CDR3 is TGCGCCAGCAGTCTCTCCGCAACAGGGAGCACAGATACGCAGTATTTT.

This clone came up once. V usage is TRBV18 and J usage is TRBJ1-1; TRBD1 aligns across 9 bases. This CDR3 comprises 15 residues. The J segment lost 5 bases and the V segment lost 3 bases, leaving 7 bases of the junction unmatched. Germline CDR1 KGHSH, CDR2 LQKENI. CDR3 sequence: CASSPRQGDATEAFF. Written as DNA, the CDR3 is TGTGCCAGCTCACCGCGACAGGGGGACGCGACTGAAGCTTTCTTT.

This rearrangement joins TRBV2 to TRBJ2-7, with a weak D call TRBD1 (6 bases). Germline loops: CDR1 SNHLY, CDR2 FYNNEI. The CDR3 loop spans 15 amino acids. The DNA for the CDR3 is TGTGCCAGCAGGGAAGGACAGAACCTCTACTACGAGCAGTACGTC. This encodes CASREGQNLYYEQYV.

V is TRBV10-3 and J is TRBJ1-1; D remains unclear. Germline CDR1 is ENHRY and CDR2 is SYGVKD. The CDR3 has 16 residues. Trimming shortened V by 0 bases and J by 1 base, and 12 bases separated the two germline ends. CDR3 DNA: TGTGCCATCAGTGAGTCATTTTGGCAGGCGAACACTGAAGCTTTCTTT. Its protein product is CAISESFWQANTEAFF.

V and J are TRBV5-1 and TRBJ1-6; TRBD1 might be the D (5 bases). The germline gives CDR1 SGHRS, CDR2 YFSETQ. Trimming cost V 6 bases and J 7 bases, with 17 bases left between them. The CDR3 extends over 15 amino acids. Written as DNA, the CDR3 is TGCGCCAGCATCCTACGGACGGGGGAGAATTCACCCCTCCACTTT. It encodes CASILRTGENSPLHF.

V and J are TRBV11-2 and TRBJ1-4, with 7 bases fitting TRBD1. Per germline, CDR1 SGHAT and CDR2 FQNNGV. This CDR3 has 15 amino acids. V gave up 5 bases and J gave up 3 bases; unmatched junction bases: 6. As DNA, the CDR3 is TGTGCCAGCAGCGCCTACAGGGGAGCTAATGAAAAACTGTTTTTT. Its protein product is CASSAYRGANEKLFF.

The chain uses TRBV18 and TRBJ2-3, with TRBD2 matching 9 bases. The length of the CDR3 is 16 residues. V dropped 6 bases and J dropped 5; count of bases not matched to a gene: 12. Germline-derived CDR1 and CDR2 are KGHSH and LQKENI. The CDR3 nucleotides are TGTGCCAGCTCCCCGGGGCTAGCGGGATCAAAAGATACGCAGTATTTT. Amino acid sequence: CASSPGLAGSKDTQYF. The variable domain in full, completed from reference TRBV18 and TRBJ2-3, reads NAGVMQNPRHLVRRRGQEARLRCSPMKGHSHVYWYRQLPEEGLKFMVYLQKENIIDESGMPKERFSAEFPKEGPSILRIQQVVRGDSAAYFCASSPGLAGSKDTQYFGPGTRLTVL.

This rearrangement joins TRBV6-2 or TRBV6-3 to TRBJ1-5; D not certain. Germline V lookup: CDR1 MNHEY, CDR2 SVGEGT. The CDR3 is made up of 13 amino acids. Deletions cut 1 base from V and 5 bases from J, with 6 bases between. Here the CDR3 reads CASSYFGDQPQHF. In nucleotides, the CDR3 is TGTGCCAGCAGTTACTTCGGAGATCAGCCCCAGCATTTT.

V usage is TRBV3-1 (or the pseudogene TRBV3-2) and J usage is TRBJ2-2; 7 bases map to TRBD2. The CDR3 is 14 amino acids. The J segment lost 4 bases and the V segment lost 3 bases, leaving 2 bases of the junction unmatched. Germline CDR1 LGHDT, CDR2 YNNKEL (reference sequence). DNA of the CDR3: TGTGCCAGCAGCCAGTGGGAGGGCACCGGGGAGCTGTTTTTT. As protein: CASSQWEGTGELFF.

The J gene is TRBJ2-3, the V gene TRBV5-4; TRBD2 matches at 11 bases. The CDR3 spans 13 residues. V dropped 4 bases and J dropped 5; count of bases not matched to a gene: 0. The germline V gene encodes CDR1 SGHNT and CDR2 YYREEE (reference sequence). CDR3 residues: CASSLAGGDTQYF. CDR3 coding DNA: TGTGCCAGCAGCCTAGCGGGAGGAGATACGCAGTATTTT. Variable domain in full (rest from reference TRBV5-4 and TRBJ2-3): ETGVTQSPTHLIKTRGQQVTLRCSSQSGHNTVSWYQQALGQGPQFIFQYYREEENGRGNFPPRFSGLQFPNYSSELNVNALELDDSALYLCASSLAGGDTQYFGPGTRLTVL.

CDR3 coding DNA: TGTGCCTGGAGCACAGGGCCAGGAAACACCATATATTTT. As protein: CAWSTGPGNTIYF. This chain joins TRBV30 and TRBJ1-3, with a weak D call TRBD1 (6 bases). V dropped 3 bases and J dropped 4 bases, with 10 bases sitting between them. The CDR3 consists of 13 residues. CDR1 is GTSNPN and CDR2 is SVGIG in the germline V gene (reference sequence).

V and J are TRBV11-3 and TRBJ1-3; D gene unclear. V was cut by 3 bases and J by 0 bases, with 12 bases left in between. This CDR3 region has 16 residues. Per the germline V gene, CDR1 is SGHNT and CDR2 is YENEEA. In DNA form, the CDR3 reads TGTGCCAGCAGCTTCCACGTAGTCGACTCTGGAAACACCATATATTTT. Protein sequence: CASSFHVVDSGNTIYF.

This rearrangement joins TRBV6-1 to TRBJ2-3, with TRBD1 matching over 9 bases. V was clipped by 2 bases and J by 1 base; unmatched bases: 1. This CDR3 contains 15 residues. Germline-derived CDR1 and CDR2 are MNHNS and SASEGT. The CDR3: CASSERDRGTDTQYF. The CDR3 region has the DNA TGTGCCAGCAGTGAAAGGGACAGGGGCACAGATACGCAGTATTTT.

V and J are TRBV27 and TRBJ2-7; perhaps TRBD1 as D (6 bases). The CDR3 has 14 amino acids. Germline V CDR1 and CDR2: MNHEY, SMNVEV (reference sequence). With 7 bases removed from V and 0 bases from J, the gap between germline ends came to 13 bases. The CDR3 nucleotides read TGTGCCAGCAAGAGGGACAAGAGCTCCTACGAGCAGTACGTC. Amino acids: CASKRDKSSYEQYV.

J is TRBJ2-7 and V is TRBV4-1; D is perhaps TRBD2 (5 bases). V lost 0 bases to trimming and J lost 3 bases, with 12 bases between them. The CDR3 consists of 15 residues. Germline V gene sequence: CDR1 MGHRA, CDR2 YSYEKL. The CDR3 DNA follows: TGCGCCAGCAGCCAAGATTTCACGGGGAGCTACGAGCAGTACTTC. Encoded protein: CASSQDFTGSYEQYF.

The rearrangement uses TRBV6-6 and TRBJ1-3; D gene uncertain. Germline CDR1 and CDR2: MNHNY and SVGAGI (reference sequence). The CDR3 has 15 residues. Trimming left V 6 bases short and J 0 bases short, with 12 bases between. The CDR3 sequence is CASRPQRSSGNTIYF. DNA of the CDR3: TGTGCCAGCAGACCACAACGGAGCTCTGGAAACACCATATATTTT.